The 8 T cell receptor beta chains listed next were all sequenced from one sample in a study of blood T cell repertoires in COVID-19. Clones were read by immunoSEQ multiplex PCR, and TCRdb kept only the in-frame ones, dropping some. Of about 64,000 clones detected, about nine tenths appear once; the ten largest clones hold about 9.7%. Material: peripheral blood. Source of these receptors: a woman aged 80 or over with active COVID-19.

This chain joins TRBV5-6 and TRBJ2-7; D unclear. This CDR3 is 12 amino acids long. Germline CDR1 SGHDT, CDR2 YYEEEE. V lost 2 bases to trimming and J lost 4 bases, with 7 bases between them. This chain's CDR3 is CASSFYSYEQYF. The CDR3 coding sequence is TGTGCCAGCAGCTTTTACAGTTACGAGCAGTACTTC.

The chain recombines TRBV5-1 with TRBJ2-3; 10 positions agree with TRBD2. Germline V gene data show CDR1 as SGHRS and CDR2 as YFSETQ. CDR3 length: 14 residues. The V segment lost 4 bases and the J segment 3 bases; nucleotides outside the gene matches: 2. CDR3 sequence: CASSGTSDTDTQYF. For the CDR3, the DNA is TGCGCCAGCAGCGGGACTAGCGATACAGATACGCAGTATTTT.

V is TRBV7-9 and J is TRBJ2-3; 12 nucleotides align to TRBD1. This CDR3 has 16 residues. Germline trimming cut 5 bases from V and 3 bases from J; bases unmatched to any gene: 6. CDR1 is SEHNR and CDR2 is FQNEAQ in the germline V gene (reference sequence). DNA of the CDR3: TGTGCCAGCAGCCCCGGGACAGGGGGCCTAACAGATACGCAGTATTTT. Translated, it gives CASSPGTGGLTDTQYF.

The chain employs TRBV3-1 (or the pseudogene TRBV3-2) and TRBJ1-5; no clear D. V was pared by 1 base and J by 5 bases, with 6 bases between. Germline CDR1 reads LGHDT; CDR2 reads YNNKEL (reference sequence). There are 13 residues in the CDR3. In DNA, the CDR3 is TGTGCCAGCAGCCAAGCAGGATATCAGCCCCAGCATTTT. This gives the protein CASSQAGYQPQHF.

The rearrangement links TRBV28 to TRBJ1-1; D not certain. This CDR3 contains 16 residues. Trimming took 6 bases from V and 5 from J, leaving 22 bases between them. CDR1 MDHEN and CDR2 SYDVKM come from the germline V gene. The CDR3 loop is CASRSYGGELGTEAFF. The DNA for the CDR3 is TGTGCCAGCAGGTCTTACGGAGGTGAACTGGGGACTGAAGCTTTCTTT.

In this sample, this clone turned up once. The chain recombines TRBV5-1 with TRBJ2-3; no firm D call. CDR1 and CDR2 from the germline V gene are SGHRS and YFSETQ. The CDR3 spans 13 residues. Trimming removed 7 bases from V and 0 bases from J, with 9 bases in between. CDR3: CASSSVSTDTQYF. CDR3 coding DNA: TGCGCCAGCTCATCGGTGAGCACAGATACGCAGTATTTT.

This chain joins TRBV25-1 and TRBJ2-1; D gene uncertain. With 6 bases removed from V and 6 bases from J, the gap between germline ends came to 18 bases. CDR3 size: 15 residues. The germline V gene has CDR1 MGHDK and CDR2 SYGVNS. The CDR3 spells CASSPLERSGNEQFF. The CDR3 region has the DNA TGTGCCAGCAGCCCCCTGGAACGGTCGGGCAATGAGCAGTTCTTC.

CDR3 region: CATGGDSRGYEQYF. CDR3 DNA sequence: TGTGCCACCGGAGGGGACAGCCGGGGGTACGAGCAGTACTTC. This chain uses TRBV19 with TRBJ2-7, with D maybe TRBD1 (7 bases). Trimming shortened V by 10 bases and J by 4 bases, and 20 bases separated the two germline ends. CDR1 and CDR2 from the germline V gene are LNHDA and SQIVND (reference sequence). The length of the CDR3 is 14 residues.